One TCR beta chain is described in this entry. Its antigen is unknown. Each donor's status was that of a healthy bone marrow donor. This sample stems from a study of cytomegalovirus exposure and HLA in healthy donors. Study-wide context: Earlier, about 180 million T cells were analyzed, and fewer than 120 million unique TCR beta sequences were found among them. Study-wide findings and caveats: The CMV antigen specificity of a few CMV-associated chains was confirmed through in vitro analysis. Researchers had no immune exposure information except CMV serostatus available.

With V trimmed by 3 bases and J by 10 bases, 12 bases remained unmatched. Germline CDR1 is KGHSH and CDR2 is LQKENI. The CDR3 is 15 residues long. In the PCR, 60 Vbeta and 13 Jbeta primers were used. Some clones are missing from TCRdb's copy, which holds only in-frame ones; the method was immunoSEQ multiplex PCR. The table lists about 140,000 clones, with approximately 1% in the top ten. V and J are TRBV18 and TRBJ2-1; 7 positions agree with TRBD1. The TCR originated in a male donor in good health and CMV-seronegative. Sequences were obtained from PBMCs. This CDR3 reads CASSPSDRAKGEQFF. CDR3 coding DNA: TGTGCCAGCTCACCTTCAGACAGGGCAAAGGGGGAGCAGTTCTTC. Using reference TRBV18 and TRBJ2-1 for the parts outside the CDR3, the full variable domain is NAGVMQNPRHLVRRRGQEARLRCSPMKGHSHVYWYRQLPEEGLKFMVYLQKENIIDESGMPKERFSAEFPKEGPSILRIQQVVRGDSAAYFCASSPSDRAKGEQFFGPGTRLTVL.